This TCR beta chain was captured in a study of blood T cell repertoires in COVID-19. Across the study: Spain, Italy and the United States supplied samples that represented acute and convalescent COVID-19.

From germline, CDR1 is SGHTS and CDR2 YDEGEE. With 4 bases removed from V and 0 bases from J, the gap between germline ends came to 17 bases. The CDR3 length is 17 residues. Method: immunoSEQ multiplex PCR; TCRdb's copy keeps in-frame clones and lacks some. The sample has 230,000 or so clones; 85% are singletons. This clonotype was sampled from a woman aged 50 to 60 who had been exposed to COVID-19. Sequencing used PBMCs or T cells enriched from blood (not recorded which). The J gene is TRBJ2-1, the V gene TRBV5-8; weak D call: TRBD1 (6 bases). In nucleotides, the CDR3 is TGTGCCAGCAGCCGCCGAAGGGACACAGACTCCTACAATGAGCAGTTCTTC. Translating it yields CASSRRRDTDSYNEQFF.